These 16 T cell receptor beta chains were sequenced from one sample in a study of shared clonotypes between healthy human individuals. Assay: immunoSEQ multiplex PCR; the TCRdb copy retains only in-frame clones and omits some. Of some 2,100,000 clones listed, approximately 96% are singletons. Sample: naive CD4+ T cells sorted from blood. Specified subset: CD45RA+ positively selected. The source is a man aged 18 to 30 in good health.

The chain has TRBV4-2 and TRBJ1-5, with D perhaps matching TRBD1 (5 bases). Germline CDR1 LGHNA, CDR2 YNFKEQ. With 5 bases removed from V and 0 bases from J, the gap between germline ends came to 11 bases. This CDR3 comprises 15 residues. The CDR3 DNA reads as TGTGCCAGCAGCGCCGGGGGGTTTAGCAATCAGCCCCAGCATTTT. Translated: CASSAGGFSNQPQHF.

The V and J genes are TRBV7-9 and TRBJ1-4, with 9 bases fitting TRBD1. Germline CDR1 is SEHNR and CDR2 is FQNEAQ (reference sequence). Trimming removed 5 bases from V and 3 bases from J; junction bases left unmatched: 4. CDR3 length equals 15 residues. CDR3: CASSVGQGSNEKLFF. The DNA of the CDR3 is TGTGCCAGCAGCGTAGGACAGGGGTCTAATGAAAAACTGTTTTTT.

The chain combines TRBV5-1 with TRBJ2-7; 9 nucleotides agree with TRBD1. Germline V CDR1 and CDR2: SGHRS, YFSETQ. V shed 7 bases, J shed 5 bases, and the junction held 13 bases outside the gene matches. The CDR3 sequence is 15 residues long. The CDR3 reads CASSTAGQGVHEQYF. Here the CDR3 DNA reads TGCGCCAGCTCAACAGCGGGACAGGGTGTACACGAGCAGTACTTC.

This rearrangement joins TRBV10-3 to TRBJ2-7; D is unclear. Germline CDR1 is ENHRY and CDR2 is SYGVKD. Trimming pared 0 bases from V and 4 bases from J, leaving 10 bases between. The length of the CDR3 is 14 residues. The CDR3 protein is CAISESGYSYEQYF. CDR3 coding DNA: TGTGCCATCAGTGAGTCGGGGTACAGTTACGAGCAGTACTTC.

The V call is TRBV6-1, the J call TRBJ1-1; weak D call: TRBD1 (5 bases). The CDR3 is 14 residues long. The V end was cut by 5 bases, the J end by 3 bases, with 13 bases between. Germline CDR1 reads MNHNS; CDR2 reads SASEGT. The CDR3 sequence: CASSPGWGDTEAFF. For the CDR3, the DNA is TGTGCCAGCAGTCCCGGGTGGGGGGACACTGAAGCTTTCTTT.

The rearrangement links TRBV6-6 to TRBJ2-7, with a possible D match to TRBD1 (7 bases). Per the germline V gene, CDR1 is MNHNY and CDR2 is SVGAGI (reference sequence). Trimming took 5 bases from V and 2 from J, leaving 13 bases between them. The CDR3 runs to 14 residues. The CDR3 DNA sequence: TGTGCCAGCAGTCAAGCAGGGGGGCCCTACGAGCAGTACTTC. Amino acid sequence: CASSQAGGPYEQYF.

V is TRBV5-1 and J is TRBJ2-1; no reliable D call. The CDR3 totals 15 residues. Trimming stripped 1 base from V and 6 bases from J, with 14 bases between. Germline values: CDR1 SGHRS, CDR2 YFSETQ. The CDR3 nucleotides are TGCGCCAGCAGCTTGACCGGCCCGAACGGCAATGAGCAGTTCTTC. It translates to CASSLTGPNGNEQFF.

This clone appeared a single time. The rearrangement uses TRBV28 and TRBJ1-1, with TRBD1 matching 8 bases. J was trimmed by 4 bases and V by 11 bases; bases with no gene match: 9. Germline CDR1 MDHEN, CDR2 SYDVKM. The CDR3 is 13 amino acids. For the CDR3, the DNA is TGTGCCTCCTTGACAGGGGACACCACTGAAGCTTTCTTT. This sequence encodes CASLTGDTTEAFF.

In its sample, this clone was seen a few times. The V call is TRBV2, the J call TRBJ1-5, with 8 bases identical to TRBD1. The CDR3 totals 15 residues. V lost 6 bases and J lost 0; bases outside the gene matches: 4. CDR1 and CDR2 from the germline V gene are SNHLY and FYNNEI. CDR3 residues: CASRETGVSNQPQHF. The CDR3 coding sequence is TGTGCCAGCAGGGAGACAGGGGTTAGCAATCAGCCCCAGCATTTT.

This clone was seen only once. J is TRBJ1-4 and V is TRBV27; TRBD1 agrees at 7 bases. The CDR3 loop spans 14 amino acids. The V and J ends lost 6 bases and 5 bases, in that order; junction bases with no gene match: 6. The germline V gene encodes CDR1 MNHEY and CDR2 SMNVEV (reference sequence). The CDR3 sequence is CASRKGQRNEKLFF. CDR3 in DNA: TGTGCCAGCAGAAAGGGACAGCGAAATGAAAAACTGTTTTTT. Variable domain in full (rest from reference TRBV27 and TRBJ1-4): EAQVTQNPRYLITVTGKKLTVTCSQNMNHEYMSWYRQDPGLGLRQIYYSMNVEVTDKGDVPEGYKVSRKEKRNFPLILESPSPNQTSLYFCASRKGQRNEKLFFGSGTQLSVL.

The rearrangement links TRBV6-4 to TRBJ2-2, with 11 bases that match TRBD1. Germline assignment: CDR1 MRHNA and CDR2 SNTAGT. This CDR3 spans 18 amino acids. With 0 bases clipped from V and 5 bases from J, the junction kept 8 bases outside the gene matches. The CDR3 reads CASSDSFWGQGDTGELFF. The CDR3 coding sequence is TGTGCCAGCAGTGACTCGTTTTGGGGACAGGGGGATACCGGGGAGCTGTTTTTT.

The chain joins TRBV4-1 to TRBJ2-5; no firm D call. V lost 1 base to trimming and J lost 2 bases, with 11 bases between them. The CDR3 sequence is 15 residues long. Per germline, CDR1 MGHRA and CDR2 YSYEKL. CDR3 DNA sequence: TGCGCCAGCAGCCAAGGTTACGGTGAACAAGAGACCCAGTACTTC. As protein: CASSQGYGEQETQYF.

A single count supports this clone. This chain uses TRBV7-9 with TRBJ1-2; D ambiguous. V shed 0 bases and J shed 8 bases, with 13 bases lying between them. CDR1 is SEHNR, CDR2 FQNEAQ, per germline (reference sequence). This CDR3 comprises 14 residues. DNA of the CDR3: TGTGCCAGCAGCTTAGCGGTTCCACCGGGGGGCTACACCTTC. This encodes CASSLAVPPGGYTF.

This sequence joins TRBV5-8 and TRBJ1-3; tentative D call: TRBD1 (5 bases). The CDR3 runs to 16 residues. The germline gives CDR1 SGHTS, CDR2 YDEGEE. Trimming took off 4 bases at V and 3 bases at J, with 17 bases between the two ends. The CDR3 here is CASSPAGERGGNTIYF. In nucleotides, the CDR3 is TGTGCCAGCAGCCCGGCGGGGGAGAGAGGTGGAAACACCATATATTTT.

A remark on this clone: At the DNA level, this CDR3 is encoded by other sequences in the same sample as well. The rearrangement links TRBV18 to TRBJ2-3; TRBD2 matches at 7 bases. V shed 3 bases and J 0 bases; nucleotides not matched to a gene: 3. Germline assignment: CDR1 KGHSH and CDR2 LQKENI. This CDR3 has 15 amino acids. The CDR3 sequence: CASSPGGGSTDTQYF. The CDR3 DNA reads as TGTGCCAGCTCACCCGGGGGAGGGAGCACAGATACGCAGTATTTT.

This chain links TRBV7-2 with TRBJ2-7; D is unclear. Germline V CDR1 and CDR2: SGHTA, FQGNSA. The CDR3 extends over 14 amino acids. Trimming pared 1 base from V and 3 bases from J, leaving 10 bases between. The DNA for the CDR3 is TGTGCCAGCAGCTTAGTCGGTCCGGGCTACGAGCAGTACTTC. Protein product: CASSLVGPGYEQYF. Full variable domain (rest looked up from reference TRBV7-2 and TRBJ2-7): GAGVSQSPSNKVTEKGKDVELRCDPISGHTALYWYRQSLGQGLEFLIYFQGNSAPDKSGLPSDRFSAERTGGSVSTLTIQRTQQEDSAVYLCASSLVGPGYEQYFGPGTRLTVT.